This note documents a single T cell receptor beta chain sequence. The data originate from a study of CD8 T cells in Susac syndrome. RNA in amounts of about 0.5 to 1 ug was reverse transcribed with random hexamers. TCRdb fed the immunoSEQ multiplex PCR reads into MiXCR, producing one record per CDR3 protein. The sample yields 300,000 or so distinct CDR3 sequences, under 95% seen once. V lost 4 bases, J lost 0 bases, and 13 bases lay in between. Germline V gene sequence: CDR1 DFQATT, CDR2 SNEGSKA (reference sequence). The CDR3 loop spans 15 amino acids. Sample: CD4+ T cells from PBMCs. The chain recombines TRBV20-1 with TRBJ1-3, with D tentatively TRBD1 (5 bases). This sequence originates from a human donor with multiple sclerosis. CDR3 residues: CSATMTASSGNTIYF. As DNA, the CDR3 is TGCAGTGCTACTATGACAGCTTCCTCTGGAAACACCATATATTTT.